Listed below are T cell receptor beta chains from one sample, sequenced in a study of cytomegalovirus exposure and HLA in healthy donors. Method: immunoSEQ multiplex PCR; TCRdb's copy keeps in-frame clones and lacks some. The sample lists approximately 270,000 clones; around 89% were seen once. Source material: PBMCs. These receptor sequences come from a young woman in good health and CMV-seronegative. Both conserved end residues are part of each CDR3. The order of the fields is clone size, V gene, J gene, D gene, CDR3 protein, CDR3 DNA. A D gene is named only where the DNA matches it firmly. For some rows the clone size is stated as once, few or many, or as a class when expanded; others skip it.

.,TRBV27,TRBJ2-7,TRBD1,CASSYRGITYEQYF,TGTGCCAGCAGTTACAGGGGGATCACGTACGAGCAGTACTTC
.,TRBV2,TRBJ1-5,TRBD1,CASSLETGRNGNQPQHF,TGTGCCAGCAGTCTAGAGACAGGGAGGAATGGCAATCAGCCCCAGCATTTT
.,TRBV6-5,TRBJ2-5,.,CASSSNLTRQETQYF,TGTGCCAGCAGTTCAAACTTAACCAGGCAAGAGACCCAGTACTTC
once,TRBV19,TRBJ1-2,TRBD1,CASSVTGTGLHYGYTF,TGTGCCAGTAGCGTGACCGGGACAGGGTTACACTATGGCTACACCTTC
.,TRBV9,TRBJ2-3,.,CASSVGGPSTDTQYF,TGTGCCAGCAGCGTAGGGGGCCCTAGCACAGATACGCAGTATTTT
.,TRBV6-1,TRBJ1-1,.,CASSESLGAGGRATEAFF,TGTGCCAGCAGCGAATCATTGGGAGCGGGAGGTCGGGCCACTGAAGCTTTCTTT
few,TRBV11-2,TRBJ1-6,.,CASRPDRPNSPLHF,TGTGCCAGCAGGCCGGACAGACCCAATTCACCCCTCCACTTT
few,TRBV2,TRBJ2-7,TRBD2,CASSNPGLAGSYEQYF,TGTGCCAGCAGCAACCCGGGTCTAGCGGGCTCCTACGAGCAGTACTTC
.,TRBV27,TRBJ2-3,TRBD2,CASRTSGDTQYF,TGTGCCAGCAGGACTAGCGGGGATACGCAGTATTTT
.,TRBV28,TRBJ1-5,.,CASSLPQGQPQHF,TGTGCCAGCAGTTTACCCCAGGGGCAGCCCCAGCATTTT
.,TRBV6-6,TRBJ2-1,TRBD1,CASSYRRDRGANEQFF,TGTGCCAGCAGTTACCGCCGGGACAGGGGGGCCAATGAGCAGTTCTTC
.,TRBV18,TRBJ2-1,TRBD1,CASSPRDRVSYNEQFF,TGTGCCAGCTCACCACGGGACAGGGTTTCCTACAATGAGCAGTTCTTC
.,TRBV9,TRBJ2-3,.,CASSLLRGTQYF,TGTGCCAGCAGCCTACTCAGGGGTACGCAGTATTTT
.,TRBV5-6,TRBJ2-1,TRBD2,CASSLALAGVYNEQFF,TGTGCCAGCAGCTTAGCGCTAGCGGGGGTCTACAATGAGCAGTTCTTC
.,TRBV30,TRBJ1-3,.,CAWMDSSGNTIYF,TGTGCCTGGATGGACAGCTCTGGAAACACCATATATTTT
.,TRBV19,TRBJ1-4,.,CASSLNRPLNEKLFF,TGTGCCAGTAGCCTAAACAGGCCCCTGAATGAAAAACTGTTTTTT
.,TRBV11-1,TRBJ1-2,.,CASSLGWGEDGYTF,TGTGCCAGCAGCTTAGGGTGGGGCGAGGATGGCTACACCTTC
.,TRBV27,TRBJ2-7,TRBD1,CASSLNRGQTVWWEQYF,TGTGCCAGCAGTTTAAACAGGGGTCAGACTGTCTGGTGGGAGCAGTACTTC
.,TRBV7-2,TRBJ2-3,.,CASSLSLTDTQYF,TGTGCCAGCAGCTTGAGTCTCACAGATACGCAGTATTTT